Each of the 7 T cell receptor beta chains below was sequenced from the same sample in a study of OX40 agonist ivuxolimab in advanced cancers. Sequencing used immunoSEQ multiplex PCR; TCRdb keeps in-frame clones, though not all of them. The table includes about 7,000 clones, around 75% detected once. The material sequenced was CD4+ or CD8+ T cells sorted from blood, taken in a trial of the OX40 agonist ivuxolimab. The receptors stem from an adult with an advanced solid tumor such as melanoma, head and neck, liver or kidney cancer.

This chain joins TRBV21-1 and TRBJ1-4; the tabulated D call, TRBD1, remains unverified against the DNA. TRBV21-1 is noted as a pseudogene. This CDR3 contains 14 residues. The CDR3 coding sequence is TGTGCCAGCAGCGTCCGGGACAGTAATGAAAAACTGTTTTTT. It translates to CASSVRDSNEKLFF.

In its sample, this clone was seen once. J is TRBJ2-7 and V is TRBV27; D is possibly TRBD2 (6 bases). V shed 7 bases and J shed 3 bases, with 16 bases lying between them. This CDR3 comprises 14 residues. Germline V gene sequence: CDR1 MNHEY, CDR2 SMNVEV (reference sequence). The CDR3 loop reads CASNPGGTGYEQYF. The CDR3 nucleotides read TGTGCCAGCAACCCTGGCGGGACTGGCTACGAGCAGTACTTC.

This chain connects TRBV6-6 to TRBJ2-7; maybe TRBD1 (5 bases). Between the trimmed V and J ends, which lost 5 bases and 2 bases, there was a span of 16 bases. Germline V gene sequence: CDR1 MNHNY, CDR2 SVGAGI (reference sequence). The CDR3 runs to 15 residues. The CDR3 spells CASSPGGARTYEQYF. Here the CDR3 DNA reads TGTGCCAGCAGTCCCGGTGGGGCCCGGACCTACGAGCAGTACTTC.

The rearrangement links TRBV7-6 to TRBJ1-1; D is unclear. Germline CDR1 and CDR2: SGHVS and FNYEAQ. This CDR3 is built from 13 residues. V was trimmed by 0 bases and J by 1 base, leaving 3 bases between them. The CDR3 is CASSLAPNTEAFF. The DNA of the CDR3 is TGTGCCAGCAGCTTAGCGCCGAACACTGAAGCTTTCTTT.

The chain combines TRBV10-3 with TRBJ2-7; unclear D gene. V lost 0 bases and J 1 base, leaving 1 base between the germline ends. The CDR3 consists of 12 residues. Germline V lookup: CDR1 ENHRY, CDR2 SYGVKD. As DNA, the CDR3 is TGTGCCATCAGTGAGTCGTCCTACGAGCAGTACTTC. As protein: CAISESSYEQYF.

V and J are TRBV28 and TRBJ2-7, with D possibly matching TRBD2 (6 bases). Germline assignment: CDR1 MDHEN and CDR2 SYDVKM. The CDR3 contains 14 residues. V dropped 5 bases and J dropped 1 base, with 12 bases sitting between them. DNA for the CDR3: TGTGCCAGCAGTCCTCTAGCGAATTCCTACGAGCAGTACTTC. Protein product: CASSPLANSYEQYF.

The chain recombines TRBV18 with TRBJ2-3; 7 bases fit TRBD2. Germline trimming cut 4 bases from V and 6 bases from J; bases unmatched to any gene: 19. The CDR3 length is 18 residues. From germline, CDR1 is KGHSH and CDR2 LQKENI. The CDR3 coding sequence is TGTGCCAGCTCACTGACAGCCGGGACTATGGCGGCGGGGGATACGCAGTATTTT. Its translation is CASSLTAGTMAAGDTQYF.